Detailed here is one T cell receptor (beta chain). The antigen is not known. Only in-frame clones appear in the TCRdb table, and some are missing; sequencing was by immunoSEQ multiplex PCR. Among roughly 61,000 clones, over 70% were seen once, and the ten largest hold 5.5% to 7%. Time point here: week 11, during vaccination. All doses held 300 ug of mutant IDH1 20-mer peptide, with topical imiquimod. The sample belongs to a study of a mutant IDH1 vaccine in newly diagnosed glioma. On the study more broadly: Onset of vaccination occurred 4-6 weeks following radiotherapy alone, or with temozolomide cycles. Therapy received beforehand was radiotherapy, temozolomide, or both, with most patients given both. General observations from the study: Top peripheral T cell clonotype shifts appeared unrelated to pseudoprogression. Immune responses induced by the vaccine were seen in 80% to 95% of patients, spanning multiple MHC alleles.

Sequences were derived from PBMCs, sampled from a glioma patient whose treatment included an IDH1 peptide vaccine. The TCR originated in a man aged 50 to 60 with glioma.

The CDR3 DNA is TGTGCCAGCACCGACGATTCCGGGGAGCTGTTTTTT. It codes for CASTDDSGELFF. The chain links TRBV5-6 to TRBJ2-2; D unclear. Trimming removed 6 bases at V and 6 bases at J, with 9 bases between. Germline assignment: CDR1 SGHDT and CDR2 YYEEEE. CDR3 length equals 12 residues.